This TCR beta chain was sequenced in a study of blood T cell repertoires in COVID-19. About the research overall: Collection of acute and convalescent COVID-19 samples took place in the United States, Italy and Spain. The analysed material was cDNA or gDNA that came from T cells, B-cell-depleted T cells, or PBMCs.

Sequenced by immunoSEQ multiplex PCR; TCRdb stores in-frame clones only, minus some. The sample lists about 440,000 clones; around 89% were seen once. The clonotype originates from a woman aged 25 to 39 with acute or convalescent COVID-19. The sample consisted of peripheral blood.

The CDR3 coding sequence is TGTGCCAGCACCCGACAGGGCGGCTACGAGCAGTACTTC. This sequence encodes CASTRQGGYEQYF. This chain uses TRBV12-3 or TRBV12-4 with TRBJ2-7, with TRBD1 matching over 7 bases. Germline trimming cut 7 bases from V and 3 bases from J; bases unmatched to any gene: 6. This CDR3 comprises 13 residues.